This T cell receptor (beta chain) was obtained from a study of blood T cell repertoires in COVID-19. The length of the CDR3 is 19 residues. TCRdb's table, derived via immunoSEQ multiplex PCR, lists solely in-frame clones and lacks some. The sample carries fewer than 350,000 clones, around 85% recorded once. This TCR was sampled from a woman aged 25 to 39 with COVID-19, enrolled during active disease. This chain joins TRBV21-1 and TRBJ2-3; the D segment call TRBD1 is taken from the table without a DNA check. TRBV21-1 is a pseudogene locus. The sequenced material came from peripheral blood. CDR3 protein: CASSKGHQFGPQGPDTQYF. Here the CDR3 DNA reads TGTGCCAGCAGCAAAGGGCATCAATTTGGGCCACAGGGCCCAGATACGCAGTATTTT.